This T cell receptor (beta chain) was found in a study of cytomegalovirus exposure and HLA in healthy donors. Study-level background: Earlier sequencing of about 179 million T cells yielded around 100 million unique TCR beta sequences.

Primers: 60 Vbeta forward and 13 Jbeta reverse. Clones were read by immunoSEQ multiplex PCR, and TCRdb kept only the in-frame ones, dropping some. The sample data list 200,000 to 250,000 clones. The CDR3 has 13 residues. Germline V CDR1 and CDR2: KGHSH, LQKENI. With regard to this clone: Mismatch with germline at one junction end may stem from a read error.

The sequence was collected from a woman in her twenties or thirties in good health and CMV-seropositive. V and J are TRBV18 and TRBJ1-1, with D hard to call. The sequencing input was PBMCs. This CDR3 is CASSPQRYTEAFF. CDR3 DNA: TGTGCCAGCTCGCCACAGCGTTACACTGAAGCTTTCTTT. Full variable domain (rest looked up from reference TRBV18 and TRBJ1-1): NAGVMQNPRHLVRRRGQEARLRCSPMKGHSHVYWYRQLPEEGLKFMVYLQKENIIDESGMPKERFSAEFPKEGPSILRIQQVVRGDSAAYFCASSPQRYTEAFFGQGTRLTVV.